This T cell receptor beta chain was captured in a study of OX40 agonist ivuxolimab in advanced cancers. Across the whole study: The patients' treatment was ivuxolimab, an agonistic anti-OX40 (CD134) antibody. Hepatocellular carcinoma, melanoma, renal cell or head and neck cancer was diagnosed in the dose-escalation patients. Study-wide results and caveats: The study observed clonal expansion of CD4+ and CD8+ blood T cells by week 6 at 0.1 to 3.0 mg/kg.

With respect to this clone: What it binds is unknown.

J gave up 1 base and V 2 bases, and 4 bases lay outside the gene matches. CDR3 length: 16 residues. Germline values: CDR1 LGHNA, CDR2 YNFKEQ. Profiled with immunoSEQ multiplex PCR; TCRdb holds only in-frame clones, not every one. The top ten clones hold 4.7% of a sample with some 42,000 clones, roughly nine tenths of them seen once. At baseline, cycle 4 day 1, and cycle 7 day 1, blood was sampled. The material was CD4+ or CD8+ T cells sorted from blood, obtained in a trial of the OX40 agonist ivuxolimab. This sequence was found in an adult with an advanced solid tumor such as melanoma, head and neck, liver or kidney cancer. V is TRBV4-2 and J is TRBJ2-2, with 7 positions matching TRBD1. This CDR3 reads CASSQPGTENTGELFF. The CDR3, as DNA: TGTGCCAGCAGCCAACCAGGGACAGAGAACACCGGGGAGCTGTTTTTT.